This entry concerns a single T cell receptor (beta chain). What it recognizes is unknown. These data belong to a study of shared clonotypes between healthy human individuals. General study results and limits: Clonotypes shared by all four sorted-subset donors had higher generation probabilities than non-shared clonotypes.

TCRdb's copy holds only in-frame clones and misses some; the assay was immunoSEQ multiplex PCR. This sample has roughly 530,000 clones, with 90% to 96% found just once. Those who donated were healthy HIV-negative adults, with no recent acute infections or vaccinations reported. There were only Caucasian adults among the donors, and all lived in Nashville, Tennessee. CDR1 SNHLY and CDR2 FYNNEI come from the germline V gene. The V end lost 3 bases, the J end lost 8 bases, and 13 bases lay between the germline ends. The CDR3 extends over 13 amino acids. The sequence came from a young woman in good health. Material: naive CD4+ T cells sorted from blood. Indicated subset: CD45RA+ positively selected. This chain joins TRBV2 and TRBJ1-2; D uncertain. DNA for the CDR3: TGTGCCAGCAGTGAGAATGCAGTAACCGGCTACACCTTC. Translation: CASSENAVTGYTF.